This T cell receptor beta chain was recorded in a study of cytomegalovirus exposure and HLA in healthy donors. Study-level findings and limits: As confirmed in vitro, a few CMV-associated chains were specific for CMV antigens. TCR beta chains numbering some 160 were designated cytomegalovirus-associated. For TCR beta chains, V- and J-gene trimming was later linked to a missense DCLRE1C variant.

Primers: 60 Vbeta forward and 13 Jbeta reverse. Here immunoSEQ multiplex PCR was the method, and the copy in TCRdb shows in-frame clones only, minus some. The sample consists of roughly 86,000 clones, over 70% of them appearing once. Germline CDR1 MNHNY, CDR2 SVGAGI (reference sequence). V was clipped by 5 bases and J by 2 bases, with 15 bases between them. The CDR3 extends over 15 amino acids. Comments on this clone: The target antigen is unknown.

Sequences were obtained from PBMCs. This TCR derives from a man between 45 and 60 years old in good health and CMV-seropositive. V gene TRBV6-6 combines with J gene TRBJ1-1; D gene ambiguous. The CDR3 nucleotides read TGTGCCAGCAGTACTCGGACGGGAGACAACACTGAAGCTTTCTTT. Its protein is CASSTRTGDNTEAFF.